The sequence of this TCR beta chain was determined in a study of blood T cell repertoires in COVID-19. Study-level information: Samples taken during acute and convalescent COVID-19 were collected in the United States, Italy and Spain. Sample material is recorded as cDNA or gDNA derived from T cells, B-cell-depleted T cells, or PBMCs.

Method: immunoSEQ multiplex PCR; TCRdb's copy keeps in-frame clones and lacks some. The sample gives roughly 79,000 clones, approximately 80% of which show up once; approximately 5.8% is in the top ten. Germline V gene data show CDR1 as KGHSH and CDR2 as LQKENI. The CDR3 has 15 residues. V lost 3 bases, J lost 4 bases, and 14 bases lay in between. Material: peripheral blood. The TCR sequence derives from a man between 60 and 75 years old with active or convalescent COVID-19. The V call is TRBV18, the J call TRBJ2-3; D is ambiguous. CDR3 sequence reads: CASSPRQASPDTQYF. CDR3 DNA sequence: TGTGCCAGCTCACCGCGCCAGGCCTCGCCAGATACGCAGTATTTT.